This is a list of T cell receptor beta chains from one sample in a study of identical twins. TCRdb fed the 5' RACE reads into MiXCR, producing one record per CDR3 protein. The repertoire holds about 200,000 distinct CDR3 sequences, with around 15% as singletons. These records were also assigned to another study, of T cells expressing NK-cell markers.

Sequencing input: CD8+ T cells sorted from blood. The receptors originated from a woman under 30 in good health. CDR3s include the opening cysteine and the closing phenylalanine or tryptophan. The D gene is left open where the match is weak. Size tells how often a clone was seen (once, few, many) or the class of an expanded clone, and some rows leave it out.

d_call clone_size j_call v_call cdr3_nt cdr3_aa
NA NA TRBJ1-1 TRBV4-2 TGTGCCAGCAGCCAAGATCCCGGGTCCCTCACTGAAGCTTTCTTT CASSQDPGSLTEAFF
TRBD1 NA TRBJ1-2 TRBV7-9 TGTGCCAGCAGCTTCGTCCCGGGACAGACCCACTATGGCTACACCTTC CASSFVPGQTHYGYTF
NA few TRBJ2-7 TRBV7-9 TGTGCCAGCAGCTCACGGGACTTCTACGAGCAGTACTTC CASSSRDFYEQYF
NA NA TRBJ2-7 TRBV6-6 TGTGCCAGCAGTTCCCCCTCCAGCCCCGAGCAGTACTTC CASSSPSSPEQYF
TRBD2 NA TRBJ2-1 TRBV6-1 TGTGCCAGCAGTCTTAGCGGGGGGGAGGGAAATGAGCAGTTCTTC CASSLSGGEGNEQFF
TRBD1 NA TRBJ2-1 TRBV6-1 TGTGCCAGCGGGGGACAGGCCCCTTACAATGAGCAGTTCTTC CASGGQAPYNEQFF
NA few TRBJ1-6 TRBV12-3/TRBV12-4 TGTGCCAGCAGTTTTCGGACAGAGAGCTATAATTCACCCCTCCACTTT CASSFRTESYNSPLHF
NA NA TRBJ1-1 TRBV3-1 TGTGCCAGCAGCCTAATGACAGTTCGGAACACTGAAGCTTTCTTT CASSLMTVRNTEAFF
TRBD1 few TRBJ1-2 TRBV7-9 TGTGCCAGCAGCTTACAGGGGGCCGATGGCTACACCTTC CASSLQGADGYTF
TRBD2 NA TRBJ2-1 TRBV3-1 TGTGCCAGCAGCCCCGATGTGGCGGGAGAGGAGTTTGGGCAGTTCTTC CASSPDVAGEEFGQFF
NA few TRBJ2-3 TRBV25-1 TGTGCCAGCAGTAAGACTAGTTTCACAGATACGCAGTATTTT CASSKTSFTDTQYF
NA NA TRBJ2-5 TRBV9 TGTGCCAGCAGCGTAGCTGGGGGAGAGACCCAGTACTTC CASSVAGGETQYF
TRBD1 few TRBJ2-3 TRBV24-1 TGTGCCACCAGTGACCCTGGACAGGGTGGCACAGATACGCAGTATTTT CATSDPGQGGTDTQYF
NA few TRBJ2-5 TRBV6-5 TGTGCCAGCAGTTACTCGATGGCTGGGGAGACCCAGTACTTC CASSYSMAGETQYF
NA few TRBJ1-5 TRBV18 TGTGCCAGCTCACCCCTACGCAATCAGCCCCAGCATTTT CASSPLRNQPQHF
NA few TRBJ2-2 TRBV20-1 TGCAGTGCTAGAGATCGCGGCACCGGGGAGCTGTTTTTT CSARDRGTGELFF
NA NA TRBJ2-5 TRBV3-1 TGTGCCAGCAGCCAAGAAATGCGGCCTAACCAGTACTTC CASSQEMRPNQYF
NA few TRBJ2-1 TRBV5-6 TGTGCCAGCAGCTTCGGAATTCAGCCCTTGGGTGAGCAGTTCTTC CASSFGIQPLGEQFF
TRBD1 NA TRBJ2-7 TRBV12-3/TRBV12-4 TGTGCCAGCAGCCCCGGGACAGGGGTCGCCGAGCAGTACTTC CASSPGTGVAEQYF
NA few TRBJ2-7 TRBV2 TGTGCCAGCAGTGCGGCGATTGCCTACGAGCAGTACTTC CASSAAIAYEQYF
TRBD1 NA TRBJ1-1 TRBV5-1 TGCGCCAGCAGCATACCCCTGACAGGGTCCCCTGAAGCTTTCTTT CASSIPLTGSPEAFF
TRBD2 NA TRBJ2-3 TRBV9 TGTGCCAGCAGCCCACAGACTAGCGGGTTGTCAGATACGCAGTATTTT CASSPQTSGLSDTQYF
TRBD1 NA TRBJ2-7 TRBV13 TGTGCCAGCAGCTCGTTGGACAGGGATGGGGGCGAGCAGTACTTC CASSSLDRDGGEQYF
NA NA TRBJ2-1 TRBV7-6 TGTGCCAGCAGCTTAGCGCTGGGACACAACAATGAGCAGTTCTTC CASSLALGHNNEQFF
NA NA TRBJ2-5 TRBV5-5 TGTGCCAGCAGGAAGAAAGAGACCCAGTACTTC CASRKKETQYF
NA NA TRBJ2-3 TRBV9 TGTGCCAGCAGCGGCAGGGAAAGCACAGATACGCAGTATTTT CASSGRESTDTQYF
TRBD1 few TRBJ2-2 TRBV27 TGTGCCAGCAGTGACAGGGGAGCCGGGGAGCTGTTTTTT CASSDRGAGELFF
NA NA TRBJ2-2 TRBV10-3 TGTGCCATCAGTGACTTGGGGGACGGGAACACCGGGGAGCTGTTTTTT CAISDLGDGNTGELFF
NA few TRBJ2-3 TRBV7-8 TGTGCCAGCAGATCACGGGCGGGAGATACGCAGTATTTT CASRSRAGDTQYF
TRBD2 few TRBJ2-7 TRBV9 TGTGCCAGCAATCCCGGGAGGGCTTACGAGCAGTACTTC CASNPGRAYEQYF
NA NA TRBJ1-2 TRBV29-1 TGCAGCGTTGACCCAGTCTTCTATGGCTACACCTTC CSVDPVFYGYTF
NA few TRBJ1-2 TRBV20-1 TGCAGTCTAAATCAGGGGAGGAGGTTAGGTGGCTATGGCTACACCTTC CSLNQGRRLGGYGYTF
NA few TRBJ2-3 TRBV7-9 TGTGCCAGCAGCCATCCCGTGCTAAATACGCAGTATTTT CASSHPVLNTQYF
NA few TRBJ2-3 TRBV21-1 TGTGCCAGCAGCATAGGGGAGGACCAGCCAGATACGCAGTATTTT CASSIGEDQPDTQYF
NA few TRBJ2-3 TRBV25-1 TGTGCCAGCTCAGTGTACGCCAGCACAGATACGCAGTATTTT CASSVYASTDTQYF
NA NA TRBJ1-5 TRBV5-1 TGCGCCAGCAGCTTGGATGGAGGGGACAATCAGCCCCAGCATTTT CASSLDGGDNQPQHF
TRBD1 few TRBJ1-1 TRBV19 TGTGCCAGTAGTTTCCCGACAGGGGTAGCCACTGAAGCTTTCTTT CASSFPTGVATEAFF
TRBD2 few TRBJ2-7 TRBV4-1 TGCGCCAGCAGCCAAGAACTAGCGGGTCTCTACGAGCAGTACTTC CASSQELAGLYEQYF
NA few TRBJ2-7 TRBV21-1 TGTGCCAGCAGACTCTTGACTAGCGGGAGGGCCCACGAGCAGTACTTC CASRLLTSGRAHEQYF
NA NA TRBJ1-1 TRBV27 TGTGCCAGCAGTTATACAGGCGGGCTGAACACTGAAGCTTTCTTT CASSYTGGLNTEAFF
TRBD1 few TRBJ2-1 TRBV12-3/TRBV12-4 TGTGCCAGCAGTTTAGTGGGGACAGATTACAATGAGCAGTTCTTC CASSLVGTDYNEQFF